This is a list of T cell receptor beta chains from one sample in a study of PD-L1 blockade in urothelial cancer. Some clones are missing from TCRdb's copy, which holds only in-frame ones; the method was immunoSEQ multiplex PCR. This repertoire shows 35,000 to 50,000 clones, more than 75% found once; its top ten account for 2.5% to 3%. Sample: PBMCs, taken around atezolizumab (anti-PD-L1) treatment. These receptors all come from a man in his 70s with urothelial cancer. Each CDR3 is given without its conserved first and last residue.

v_call	cdr3_aa
TRBV2	ASSPGTGGANVLT
TRBV13	ASSFSGGVDTQY
TRBV11-3	ASSSNGQAGGEKLF
TRBV28	ASSPAAGTGNQPQH
TRBV7-7	ASSLGYQGHEQF
TRBV2	ASQPGTGSYEQY
TRBV18	ASSPPQTETQY
TRBV6-5	ASSYGTGPYEQY
TRBV11-1	ASRLPGQGYNEQF
TRBV27	ASSLVSSNQPQH
TRBV28	ASSFSGVVDEQF
TRBV11-1	ASSPGTSRYNEQF
TRBV28	ASSLAGGETQY
TRBV29-1	SGQGATGWSTEAF
TRBV5-8	ASSYDMGRGRTQAF
TRBV4-3	ASSRSQGEKLF
TRBV5-1	ASSFHLTPDRPSTDTQY
TRBV4-2	ASSQDAGGTAFGTQY
TRBV10-3	AISAGLAHNQPQH
TRBV6-5	ATWGIGPHEQF
TRBV6-1	ASSESEGQGSDEQY
TRBV18	ASSPASGSIDEQF
TRBV7-9	ASSYPTSGDQETQY
TRBV7-8	ASSLVSGGNYEQY
TRBV11-3	ASSPPQRERHEQF
TRBV6-1	ASSGTSGRQNEQF
TRBV6-1	ASTAWGVPNTEAF
TRBV19	ASSLLREGQREQY
TRBV4-3	ASSQYQGVDNSPLH
TRBV7-2	ASSLGLASSYEQY
TRBV5-6	ASSPGQINEKLF
TRBV10-3	AISETDREGQPQH
TRBV28	ASSRLVVSAIPYEQY
TRBV5-1	ASSFAASSYNEQF
TRBV28	ASSSPDRGLPYEQY
TRBV4-2	ASSQSTGTSGRNTQY